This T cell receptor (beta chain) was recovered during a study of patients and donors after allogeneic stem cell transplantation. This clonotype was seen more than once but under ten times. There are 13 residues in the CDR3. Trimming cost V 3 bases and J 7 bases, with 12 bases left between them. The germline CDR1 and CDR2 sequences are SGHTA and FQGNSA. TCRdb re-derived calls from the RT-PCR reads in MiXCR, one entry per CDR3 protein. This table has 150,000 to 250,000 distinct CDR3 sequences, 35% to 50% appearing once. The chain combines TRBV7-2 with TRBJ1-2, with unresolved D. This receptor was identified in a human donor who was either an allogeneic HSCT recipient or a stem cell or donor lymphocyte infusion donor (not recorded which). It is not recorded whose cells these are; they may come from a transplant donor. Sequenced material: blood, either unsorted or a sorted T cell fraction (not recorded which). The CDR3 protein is CASSFDKLGGYTF. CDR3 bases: TGTGCCAGCAGCTTTGACAAATTGGGTGGCTACACCTTC.